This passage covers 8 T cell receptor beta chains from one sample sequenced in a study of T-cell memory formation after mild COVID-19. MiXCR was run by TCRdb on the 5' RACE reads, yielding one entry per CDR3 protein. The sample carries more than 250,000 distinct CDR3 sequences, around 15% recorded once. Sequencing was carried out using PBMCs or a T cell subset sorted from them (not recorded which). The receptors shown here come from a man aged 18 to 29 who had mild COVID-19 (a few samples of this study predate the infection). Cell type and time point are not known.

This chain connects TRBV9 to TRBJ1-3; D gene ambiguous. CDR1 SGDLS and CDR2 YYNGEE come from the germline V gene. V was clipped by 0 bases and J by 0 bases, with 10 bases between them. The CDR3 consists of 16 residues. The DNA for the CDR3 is TGTGCCAGCAGCGTAGCAAGCGACCTCTCTGGAAACACCATATATTTT. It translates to CASSVASDLSGNTIYF.

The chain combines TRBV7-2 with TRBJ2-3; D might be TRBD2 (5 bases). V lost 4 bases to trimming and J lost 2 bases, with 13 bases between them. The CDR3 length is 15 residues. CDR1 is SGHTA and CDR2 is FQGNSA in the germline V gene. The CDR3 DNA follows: TGTGCCAGCAGCTCTATGACGGGGTCCACAGATACGCAGTATTTT. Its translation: CASSSMTGSTDTQYF. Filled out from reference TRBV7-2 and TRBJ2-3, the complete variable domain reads GAGVSQSPSNKVTEKGKDVELRCDPISGHTALYWYRQSLGQGLEFLIYFQGNSAPDKSGLPSDRFSAERTGGSVSTLTIQRTQQEDSAVYLCASSSMTGSTDTQYFGPGTRLTVL.

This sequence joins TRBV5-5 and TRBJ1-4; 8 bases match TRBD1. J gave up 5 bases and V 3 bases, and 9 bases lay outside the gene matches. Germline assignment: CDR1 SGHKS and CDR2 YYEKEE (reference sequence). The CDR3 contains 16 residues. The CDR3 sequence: CASSSPGQGMNEKLFF. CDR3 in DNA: TGTGCCAGCAGCTCCCCTGGACAGGGAATGAATGAAAAACTGTTTTTT.

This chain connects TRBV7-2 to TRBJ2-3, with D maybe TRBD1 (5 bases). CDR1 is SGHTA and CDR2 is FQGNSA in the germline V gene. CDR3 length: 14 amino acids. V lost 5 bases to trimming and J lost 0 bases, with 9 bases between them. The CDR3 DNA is TGTGCCAGCAGCATAAGGGGAAGCACAGATACGCAGTATTTT. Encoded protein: CASSIRGSTDTQYF.

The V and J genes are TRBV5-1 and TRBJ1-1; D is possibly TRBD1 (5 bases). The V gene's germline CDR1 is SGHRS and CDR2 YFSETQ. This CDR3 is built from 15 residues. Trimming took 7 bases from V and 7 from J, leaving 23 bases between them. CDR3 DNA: TGCGCCAGCTCCGATACCGGGACGGTCCCCAGTGAAGCTTTCTTT. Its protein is CASSDTGTVPSEAFF.

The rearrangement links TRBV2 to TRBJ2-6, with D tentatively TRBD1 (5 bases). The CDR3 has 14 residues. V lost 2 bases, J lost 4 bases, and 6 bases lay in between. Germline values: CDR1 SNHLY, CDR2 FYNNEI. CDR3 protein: CASSENRGANVLTF. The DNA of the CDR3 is TGTGCCAGCAGTGAAAACAGGGGGGCCAACGTCCTGACTTTC.

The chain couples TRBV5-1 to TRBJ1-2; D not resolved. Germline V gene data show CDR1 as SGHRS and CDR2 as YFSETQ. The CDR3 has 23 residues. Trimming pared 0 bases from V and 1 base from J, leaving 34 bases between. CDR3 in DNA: TGCGCCAGCAGCTTGGTATTTTATTCTCCGTCGGTCTTTGGTTTCGGCTTTAACTATGGCTACACCTTC. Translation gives CASSLVFYSPSVFGFGFNYGYTF.

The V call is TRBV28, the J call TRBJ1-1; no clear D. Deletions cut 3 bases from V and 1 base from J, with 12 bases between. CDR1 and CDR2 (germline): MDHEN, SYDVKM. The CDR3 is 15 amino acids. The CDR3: CASSLRFRRNTEAFF. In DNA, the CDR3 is TGTGCCAGCAGTTTGAGGTTTAGGAGGAACACTGAAGCTTTCTTT.